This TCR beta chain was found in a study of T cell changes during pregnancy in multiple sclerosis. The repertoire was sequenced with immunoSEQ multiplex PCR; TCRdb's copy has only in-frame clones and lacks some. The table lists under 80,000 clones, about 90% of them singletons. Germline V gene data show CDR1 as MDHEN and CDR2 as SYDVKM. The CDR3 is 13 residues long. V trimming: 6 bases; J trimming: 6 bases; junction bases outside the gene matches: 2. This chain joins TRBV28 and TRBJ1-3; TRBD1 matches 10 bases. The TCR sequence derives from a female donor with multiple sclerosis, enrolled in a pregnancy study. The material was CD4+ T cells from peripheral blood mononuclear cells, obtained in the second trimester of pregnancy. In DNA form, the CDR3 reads TGTGCCAGCAGGGGGACAGGGGAAAACACCATATATTTT. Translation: CASRGTGENTIYF.